This record covers a single T cell receptor (beta chain). It has no known antigen specificity. Per-base qualities were not stored, and no clone one base away is much larger. The treatment or condition label of this sample denotes: allogeneic hematopoietic cell transplantation with graft depleted of TCRalphabeta T cells and CD19 B cells. The transplant recipients were children given TCRalphabeta/CD19-depleted allogeneic hematopoietic cell grafts. Receptor libraries were prepared by PCR. Sequencing was carried out with an Illumina HiSeq 2500. Molecular barcoding was employed in the preparation of TCR libraries, with unique molecular identifiers being used to normalize TCRbeta repertoire quantification. TCRdb ran its own pipeline on the public reads, namely fastp trimming at Q25 and MiXCR clone calling, and kept in-frame beta chains. Identical CDR3 proteins give one entry, which carries the most common genes and DNA. The sample table lists about a million distinct CDR3 sequences, around 30% of them with a count of one. The ten top clones hold 28% of the sample.

This sample stems from a study of T-cell reconstitution after alpha-beta-depleted transplantation in children (dated by TCRdb to about 2016). About the investigation overall: The study quantitatively tracked T-cell immune reconstitution after TCRalphabeta/CD19-depleted allogeneic hematopoietic cell transplantation in children using TCR repertoire profiling. What the research found in general, with its limitations: Over subsequent months, a decline in hyperexpanded clone frequencies was noted, and after one year, T-cell counts and TCRbeta diversity were mostly ascribed to newly produced T cells. The apparently early recovery of alphabetaT-cell counts about two months after transplant reportedly depended on only several hundred rapidly expanded clones that came from non-depleted graft cells. In some patients, the high TCRbeta diversity seen at day 60 was put down to recipient T cells and intrathymic progenitors that had survived conditioning.

The CDR3 numbers 14 residues from cysteine through phenylalanine. Just CDR3 DNA is preserved here, 42 bases in frame from base 1. At the junction V is shortened by 5 bases and J by 2 bases, with 12 bases in between. The chain is encoded by TRBV12-3 or TRBV12-4 joined to TRBJ1-2; TRBD1 is possibly the D segment (5 matching bases). The receptor's source is a boy under two years old who had a stem cell transplant for SCID, so the T cells may come from the graft donor. Specimen: PBMCs, mostly from graft donor cells, collected 360 days after TCRalphabeta/CD19-depleted stem cell transplant. The DNA sequence reads TGTGCCAGCAGTCATTCCTCAGGGAACTATGGCTACACCTTC. Its protein reads: CASSHSSGNYGYTF.